Each of the 15 T cell receptor beta chains below was sequenced from the same sample in a study of T cell responses to AZD1222 COVID-19 vaccine. TCRdb's copy holds only in-frame clones and misses some; the assay was immunoSEQ multiplex PCR. The profile shows 95,000 to 130,000 clones, approximately 83% of them singletons. Material: peripheral blood, obtained on day 0 of MenACWY control vaccination. These TCRs come from an adult in good health.

The V and J genes are TRBV6-2 or TRBV6-3 and TRBJ2-1; D is unresolved. The CDR3 loop spans 14 amino acids. V gave up 6 bases and J gave up 3 bases, with 12 bases separating them. Germline V gives CDR1 MNHEY, CDR2 SVGEGT. The CDR3 loop reads CASRYPPFYNEQFF. In nucleotides, the CDR3 is TGTGCCAGCAGGTACCCTCCCTTCTACAATGAGCAGTTCTTC.

There are a few counts of this clone. This chain links TRBV9 with TRBJ2-5; 9 positions match TRBD2. The CDR3 is 15 amino acids. The germline gives CDR1 SGDLS, CDR2 YYNGEE. V trimming: 2 bases; J trimming: 5 bases; junction bases outside the gene matches: 7. The CDR3 reads CASSVLAGEGETQYF. CDR3 nucleotide sequence: TGTGCCAGCAGCGTTTTAGCGGGGGAGGGGGAGACCCAGTACTTC.

This sequence joins TRBV28 and TRBJ2-7; no firm D call. V lost 2 bases and J 7 bases, leaving 9 bases between the germline ends. The CDR3 spans 12 residues. CDR1 and CDR2 from the germline V gene are MDHEN and SYDVKM. CDR3 in amino acids: CASSLMHMEQYF. CDR3 coding DNA: TGTGCCAGCAGTTTAATGCATATGGAGCAGTACTTC.

This clone showed up just a few times. The chain combines TRBV7-2 with TRBJ1-2; D uncertain. Per the germline V gene, CDR1 is SGHTA and CDR2 is FQGNSA. CDR3 length equals 11 residues. Trimming took off 3 bases at V and 12 bases at J, with 11 bases between the two ends. The CDR3 sequence is CASSFGPFHTF. The CDR3 bases are TGTGCCAGCAGCTTTGGCCCCTTTCACACCTTC.

This clone has more than one count but fewer than ten. The V gene is TRBV29-1, the J gene TRBJ1-4; 8 bases fit TRBD1. CDR1 SQVTM and CDR2 ANQGSEA come from the germline V gene. This CDR3 is built from 15 residues. Unmatched junction bases numbered 12, after V lost 4 bases and J lost 8 bases. The CDR3 reads CSVAPGTGGREKLFF. The CDR3 coding sequence is TGCAGCGTTGCCCCTGGGACAGGCGGGAGGGAAAAACTGTTTTTT.

V and J are TRBV28 and TRBJ1-1, with 8 positions matching TRBD1. Germline trimming cut 3 bases from V and 2 bases from J; bases unmatched to any gene: 2. The CDR3 sequence is 14 residues long. CDR1 and CDR2 (germline): MDHEN, SYDVKM. CDR3 sequence reads: CASSLDRVNTEAFF. The CDR3 bases are TGTGCCAGCAGTTTGGACAGGGTAAACACTGAAGCTTTCTTT. Filled out from reference TRBV28 and TRBJ1-1, the complete variable domain reads DVKVTQSSRYLVKRTGEKVFLECVQDMDHENMFWYRQDPGLGLRLIYFSYDVKMKEKGDIPEGYSVSREKKERFSLILESASTNQTSMYLCASSLDRVNTEAFFGQGTRLTVV.

The chain links TRBV10-3 to TRBJ1-2, with a weak D call TRBD1 (5 bases). Trimming took 4 bases from V and 5 from J, leaving 17 bases between them. The CDR3 has 15 residues. CDR1 ENHRY and CDR2 SYGVKD come from the germline V gene. The CDR3 sequence: CAISGASQGSYGYTF. CDR3 DNA: TGTGCCATCAGTGGGGCTAGCCAGGGTAGTTATGGCTACACCTTC.

The chain recombines TRBV6-5 with TRBJ1-2, with TRBD1 as a possible D gene (6 bases). V lost 2 bases and J 2 bases, leaving 12 bases between the germline ends. The CDR3 has 15 residues. CDR1 is MNHEY and CDR2 is SVGAGI in the germline V gene. CDR3 nucleotide sequence: TGTGCCAGCAGTTACGGACGAGGGGGAAACTATGGCTACACCTTC. Encoded protein: CASSYGRGGNYGYTF.

The CDR3: CASSPAYNEQFF. The CDR3 nucleotides read TGTGCCAGCAGCCCCGCCTACAATGAGCAGTTCTTC. The genes are TRBV28 and TRBJ2-1; no firm D call. The length of the CDR3 is 12 residues. V lost 6 bases to trimming and J lost 2 bases, with 5 bases between them. Germline CDR1 MDHEN, CDR2 SYDVKM.

This chain uses TRBV19 with TRBJ1-1, with 8 bases lining up with TRBD1. The CDR3 extends over 16 amino acids. The V segment lost 5 bases and the J segment 4 bases; nucleotides outside the gene matches: 12. Germline CDR1 and CDR2: LNHDA and SQIVND (reference sequence). The CDR3 protein is CASSQGAGWSGTEAFF. The CDR3 nucleotides are TGTGCCAGTAGTCAGGGGGCAGGGTGGTCCGGCACTGAAGCTTTCTTT.

The sample holds one count of this clone. A read error may account for a junction end that differs from germline. The chain carries TRBV15 and TRBJ2-1, with D tentatively TRBD2 (6 bases). CDR3 length equals 12 residues. CDR1 and CDR2 from the germline V gene are LNHNV and YYDKDF (reference sequence). The CDR3 coding sequence is TGTGCCACCAGTCAGGACTACCATGAGCAGTTCTTC. It encodes CATSQDYHEQFF.

V is TRBV4-1 and J is TRBJ2-7, with D unclear. This CDR3 contains 16 residues. V lost 1 base to trimming and J lost 0 bases, with 13 bases between them. Per the germline V gene, CDR1 is MGHRA and CDR2 is YSYEKL. The CDR3 DNA is TGCGCCAGCAGCCAAGGGTCGTTGAGGCCCTCCTACGAGCAGTACTTC. Protein product: CASSQGSLRPSYEQYF.

In this sample, this clone turned up a few times. The V call is TRBV2, the J call TRBJ2-3, with D perhaps matching TRBD2 (6 bases). CDR1 and CDR2 (germline): SNHLY, FYNNEI. The CDR3 length is 14 residues. The V end lost 5 bases, the J end lost 5 bases, and 14 bases lay between the germline ends. CDR3 DNA: TGTGCCAGCAGTCTTGGGACTCCCGGAGATACGCAGTATTTT. It yields the protein CASSLGTPGDTQYF.

The chain carries TRBV6-6 and TRBJ2-2, with D possibly matching TRBD1 (6 bases). The V end was cut by 6 bases, the J end by 4 bases, with 12 bases between. Germline CDR1 reads MNHNY; CDR2 reads SVGAGI (reference sequence). The CDR3 runs to 14 residues. This CDR3 is CASSLNRATGELFF. CDR3 DNA: TGTGCCAGCAGCCTAAACAGGGCCACCGGGGAGCTGTTTTTT.

The rearrangement joins TRBV7-9 to TRBJ1-2; D is unresolved. V was cut by 5 bases and J by 5 bases, with 18 bases left in between. The CDR3 has 15 residues. Germline assignment: CDR1 SEHNR and CDR2 FQNEAQ (reference sequence). CDR3 amino acids: CASSLSGSRGYGYTF. DNA of the CDR3: TGTGCCAGCAGCCTATCGGGGTCTCGAGGGTATGGCTACACCTTC.